This T cell receptor beta chain was retrieved from a study of blood T cell repertoires in COVID-19. Assay used: immunoSEQ multiplex PCR; TCRdb lists only in-frame clones, some missing. The table records hundreds of thousands of clones, almost 85% of them present only once. The CDR3 covers 14 residues. Trimming removed 2 bases at V and 4 bases at J, with 11 bases between. Per germline, CDR1 KGHSH and CDR2 LQKENI. The sequence derives from a man aged 45-60 years with active or convalescent COVID-19. The source material was peripheral blood. V gene TRBV18 combines with J gene TRBJ1-2; D is ambiguous. CDR3 in amino acids: CASSPNPGTYGYTF. In nucleotides, the CDR3 is TGTGCCAGCTCACCAAACCCGGGTACCTATGGCTACACCTTC.